One and the same sample provided the 18 T cell receptor beta chains below, sequenced in a study of T cells in localized non-small cell lung cancer. TCRdb's copy holds only in-frame clones and misses some; the assay was immunoSEQ multiplex PCR. Of about 15,000 clones in the sample, approximately 85% are singletons; the top ten hold over 4%. Sample: peripheral blood, taken before any cancer treatment. The receptors were gathered from a woman aged 35-75 years with stage I lung adenocarcinoma.

In this sample, this clone turned up once. The CDR3 sequence: CASSFGHWEEAFF. CDR3 nucleotide sequence: TGTGCCAGCAGCTTTGGACATTGGGAAGAAGCTTTCTTT. The J gene is TRBJ1-1, the V gene TRBV5-6, with a tentative D call TRBD1 (5 bases). This CDR3 contains 13 residues. V gave up 2 bases and J gave up 8 bases, with 13 bases separating them. Per the germline V gene, CDR1 is SGHDT and CDR2 is YYEEEE.

The genes are TRBV27 and TRBJ2-1; possible D gene TRBD1, 8 bases. Germline V gene lookup returns CDR1 MNHEY and CDR2 SMNVEV (reference sequence). The CDR3 has 14 amino acids. V was cut by 3 bases and J by 8 bases, with 14 bases left in between. The CDR3 DNA reads as TGTGCCAGCAGTTTCCACACAGGGGGGGATGAGCAGTTCTTC. This translates into CASSFHTGGDEQFF.

The rearrangement uses TRBV2 and TRBJ1-2; 9 nucleotides align to TRBD1. Germline V gene lookup returns CDR1 SNHLY and CDR2 FYNNEI. The CDR3 covers 17 residues. J was trimmed by 3 bases and V by 4 bases; bases with no gene match: 12. CDR3 in amino acids: CASSALDPGQGDYGYTF. The CDR3 coding sequence is TGTGCCAGCAGTGCACTCGATCCGGGACAGGGCGACTATGGCTACACCTTC.

The CDR3 DNA sequence: TGTGCCAGCAGTTTATCAGGGACAGGTGCCTACGAGCAGTACTTC. Encoded protein: CASSLSGTGAYEQYF. This chain joins TRBV27 and TRBJ2-7; 8 bases fit TRBD1. Germline loops: CDR1 MNHEY, CDR2 SMNVEV (reference sequence). The CDR3 is made up of 15 amino acids. V lost 0 bases and J lost 2; bases outside the gene matches: 3.

V gene TRBV27 combines with J gene TRBJ1-3; D may be TRBD1 (6 bases). V gave up 0 bases and J gave up 6 bases, with 15 bases separating them. The CDR3 sequence is 16 residues long. CDR1 and CDR2 (germline): MNHEY, SMNVEV (reference sequence). The CDR3 loop is CASSLSAGDYKNTIYF. DNA for the CDR3: TGTGCCAGCAGTTTATCGGCAGGGGACTATAAAAACACCATATATTTT.

The chain couples TRBV9 to TRBJ2-5; TRBD2 matches 8 bases. The V gene's germline CDR1 is SGDLS and CDR2 YYNGEE. The ends lost 0 bases at V and 4 bases at J; junction bases unmatched: 5. This CDR3 has 15 amino acids. CDR3 bases: TGTGCCAGCAGCGTAGCTCCGGGGGGGATAGAGACCCAGTACTTC. Translating gives CASSVAPGGIETQYF.

CDR3 DNA: TGTGCCAGCAGCCCTCGGTCGTTCAACTCTGGGGCCAACGTCCTGACTTTC. This encodes CASSPRSFNSGANVLTF. V gene TRBV9 combines with J gene TRBJ2-6; D uncertain. The CDR3 runs to 17 residues. V lost 4 bases, J lost 0 bases, and 14 bases lay in between. CDR1 and CDR2 (germline): SGDLS, YYNGEE.

The V gene is TRBV6-1, the J gene TRBJ2-5; D is perhaps TRBD1 or TRBD2 (5 bases each). Germline V gene data show CDR1 as MNHNS and CDR2 as SASEGT. The CDR3 covers 19 residues. V was cut by 0 bases and J by 2 bases, with 22 bases left in between. The CDR3 loop reads CASSEAPLGTGTLQETQYF. The DNA for the CDR3 is TGTGCCAGCAGTGAAGCGCCCCTCGGAACCGGGACGCTTCAAGAGACCCAGTACTTC.

The V and J genes are TRBV7-9 and TRBJ2-7; D ambiguous. The CDR3 spans 14 residues. The V gene lost 1 base and the J gene lost 0 bases, with 7 bases spanning the gap. Germline loops: CDR1 SEHNR, CDR2 FQNEAQ (reference sequence). CDR3 DNA sequence: TGTGCCAGCAGCTTAGGATCTAGCTCCTACGAGCAGTACTTC. Its protein product is CASSLGSSSYEQYF.

V and J are TRBV5-8 and TRBJ1-2, with a tentative D call TRBD1 (6 bases). Germline V CDR1 and CDR2: SGHTS, YDEGEE. With 2 bases removed from V and 2 bases from J, the gap between germline ends came to 10 bases. This CDR3 has 14 residues. The CDR3, as DNA: TGTGCCAGCAGCTTCCGGACAGCGAACTATGGCTACACCTTC. It codes for CASSFRTANYGYTF.

The chain employs TRBV28 and TRBJ1-6; 7 bases match TRBD1. Germline V gene data show CDR1 as MDHEN and CDR2 as SYDVKM. J was trimmed by 8 bases and V by 7 bases; bases with no gene match: 11. There are 15 residues in the CDR3. The CDR3 DNA reads TGTGCCAGCACCGCCGGCGACAGGGCCTATTCACCCCTCCACTTT. Translated, it gives CASTAGDRAYSPLHF.

The CDR3 DNA reads TGCGCCAGCAGCCAAGGATACCGGGGGATGTACAATGAGCAGTTCTTC. This codes for CASSQGYRGMYNEQFF. V is TRBV4-3 and J is TRBJ2-1, with a possible D match to TRBD2 (6 bases). The CDR3 contains 16 residues. The V and J ends lost 1 base and 4 bases respectively, with 14 bases between them. Germline CDR1 is LGHNA and CDR2 is YSLEER.

The rearrangement uses TRBV14 and TRBJ2-5; D is unclear. The CDR3 has 15 residues. Germline values: CDR1 SGHDN, CDR2 FVKESK. With 4 bases removed from V and 4 bases from J, the gap between germline ends came to 16 bases. This chain's CDR3 is CASSPLGFGIETQYF. CDR3 sequence (DNA): TGTGCCAGCAGCCCCCTAGGGTTTGGAATAGAGACCCAGTACTTC.

Worth noting for this clone: Additional DNA sequences in this sample encode the identical CDR3. The chain carries TRBV6-5 and TRBJ1-2, with D maybe TRBD1 (5 bases). The CDR3 loop spans 15 amino acids. Germline V gene data show CDR1 as MNHEY and CDR2 as SVGAGI. The germline V and J ends were trimmed by 6 bases and 8 bases, with 22 bases remaining between them. The CDR3, as DNA: TGTGCCAGCAGCCCTGGTTTGTTACGGGGCGGGGGCTACACCTTC. Translated, it gives CASSPGLLRGGGYTF.

The V gene is TRBV7-6, the J gene TRBJ2-1; D is perhaps TRBD1 or TRBD2 (5 bases each). Germline CDR1 SGHVS, CDR2 FNYEAQ. The CDR3 contains 15 residues. V was clipped by 0 bases and J by 2 bases, with 8 bases between them. Here the CDR3 reads CASSLAGDPYNEQFF. In DNA, the CDR3 is TGTGCCAGCAGCTTAGCGGGGGACCCCTACAATGAGCAGTTCTTC.

V and J are TRBV5-1 and TRBJ2-7, with D unclear. The CDR3 runs 12 residues. Looked up from germline, CDR1 is SGHRS and CDR2 is YFSETQ. The ends were cut back, 5 bases at V and 5 bases at J, with 11 bases in the middle. The CDR3 reads CASRDQYHEQYF. CDR3 DNA sequence: TGCGCCAGCAGGGACCAATACCACGAGCAGTACTTC.

This chain connects TRBV5-6 to TRBJ1-4; unclear D gene. The CDR3 is made up of 14 amino acids. The germline CDR1 and CDR2 sequences are SGHDT and YYEEEE. The germline V and J ends were trimmed by 3 bases and 4 bases, with 10 bases remaining between them. DNA of the CDR3: TGTGCCAGCAGCTCGGGTCGCTTTAATGAAAAACTGTTTTTT. It encodes CASSSGRFNEKLFF.

The gene calls are TRBV10-3 and TRBJ2-1; 10 positions match TRBD2. J was trimmed by 10 bases and V by 6 bases; bases with no gene match: 12. There are 15 residues in the CDR3. Germline V CDR1 and CDR2: ENHRY, SYGVKD. The CDR3, as DNA: TGTGCCATCAGCCAACAGCGGGGGGGCACTGGCGAGCAGTTCTTC. It yields the protein CAISQQRGGTGEQFF.